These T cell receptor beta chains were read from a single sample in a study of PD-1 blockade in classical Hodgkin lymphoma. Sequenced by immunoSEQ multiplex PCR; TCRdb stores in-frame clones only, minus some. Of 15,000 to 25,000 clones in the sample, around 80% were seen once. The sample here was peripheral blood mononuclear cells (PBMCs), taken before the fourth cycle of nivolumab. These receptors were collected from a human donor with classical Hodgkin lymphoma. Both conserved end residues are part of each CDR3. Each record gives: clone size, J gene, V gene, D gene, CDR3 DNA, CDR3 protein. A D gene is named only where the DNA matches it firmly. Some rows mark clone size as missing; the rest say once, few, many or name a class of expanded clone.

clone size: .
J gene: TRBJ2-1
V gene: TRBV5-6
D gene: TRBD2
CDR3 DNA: TGTGCCAGCAGCTTGGGAACTAGCGGGGGTAGTGAGCAGTTCTTC
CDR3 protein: CASSLGTSGGSEQFF

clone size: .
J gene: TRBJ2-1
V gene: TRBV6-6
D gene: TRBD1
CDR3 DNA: TGTGCCAGCAGTTACTCCGGACAGGGGGTCAATGAGCAGTTCTTC
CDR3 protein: CASSYSGQGVNEQFF

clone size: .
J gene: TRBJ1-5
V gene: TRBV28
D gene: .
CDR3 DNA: TGTGCCAGCAGGATACAATTTAGCAATCAGCCCCAGCATTTT
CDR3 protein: CASRIQFSNQPQHF

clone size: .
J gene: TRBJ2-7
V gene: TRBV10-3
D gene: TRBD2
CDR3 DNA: TGTGCCATCGGAACATTAGCGGGTGGCTCCTACGAGCAGTACTTC
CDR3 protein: CAIGTLAGGSYEQYF

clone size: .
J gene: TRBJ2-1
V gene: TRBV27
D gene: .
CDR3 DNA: TGTGCCAGCAGTTTACCCGATAAGAGCGGAATATACAATGAGCAGTTCTTC
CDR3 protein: CASSLPDKSGIYNEQFF

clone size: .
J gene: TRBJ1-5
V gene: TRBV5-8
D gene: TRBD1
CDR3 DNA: TGTGCCAGCAGCCGCCTCGCCGACAGGGGAAGAATTCAGCCCCAGCATTTT
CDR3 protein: CASSRLADRGRIQPQHF

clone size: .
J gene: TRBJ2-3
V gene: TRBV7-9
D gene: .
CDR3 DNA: TGTGCCAGCAGCTTAGCCCCGGGACGTTACACAGATACGCAGTATTTT
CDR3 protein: CASSLAPGRYTDTQYF

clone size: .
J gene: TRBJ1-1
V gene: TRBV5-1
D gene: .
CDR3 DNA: TGCGCCAGCAGCGGACAGATGAACACTGAAGCTTTCTTT
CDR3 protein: CASSGQMNTEAFF

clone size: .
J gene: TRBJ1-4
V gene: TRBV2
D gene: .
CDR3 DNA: TGTGCCAGCAGTGAAGGCAGGCTAACTAATGAAAAACTGTTTTTT
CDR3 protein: CASSEGRLTNEKLFF

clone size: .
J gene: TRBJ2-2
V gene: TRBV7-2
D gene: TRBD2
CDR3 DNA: TGTGCCAGCAGCCGCGGGGGGGCCGGGGAGCTGTTTTTT
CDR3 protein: CASSRGGAGELFF

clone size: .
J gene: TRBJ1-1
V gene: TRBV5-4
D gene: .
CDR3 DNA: TGTGCCAGCAGTGACCCCGGGGAGACTGAAGCTTTCTTT
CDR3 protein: CASSDPGETEAFF

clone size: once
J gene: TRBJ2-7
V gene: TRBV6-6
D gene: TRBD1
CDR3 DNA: TGTGCCAGCAGTTACTCGACAGGGATGTCCTACGAGCAGTACTTC
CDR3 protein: CASSYSTGMSYEQYF

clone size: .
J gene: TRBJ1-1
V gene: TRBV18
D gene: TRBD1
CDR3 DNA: TGTGCCAGCTCACCAAGGGCAACAGGGGGCCTGAACACTGAAGCTTTCTTT
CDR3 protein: CASSPRATGGLNTEAFF

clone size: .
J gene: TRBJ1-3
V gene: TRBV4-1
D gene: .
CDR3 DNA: TGCGCCAGCTTTAATGGAGCCAACACCATATATTTT
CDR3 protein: CASFNGANTIYF

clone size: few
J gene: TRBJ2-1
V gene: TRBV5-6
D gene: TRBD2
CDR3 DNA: TGTGCCAGCAGCTTGGTTGCGGGAGAACACAATGAGCAGTTCTTC
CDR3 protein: CASSLVAGEHNEQFF

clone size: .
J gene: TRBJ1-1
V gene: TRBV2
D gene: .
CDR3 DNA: TGTGCCAGCAGTGCTGAGATTATGAACACTGAAGCTTTCTTT
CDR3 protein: CASSAEIMNTEAFF

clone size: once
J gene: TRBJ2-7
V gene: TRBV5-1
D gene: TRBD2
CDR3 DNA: TGCGCCAGCAGCTTGGGGGCGGGGGGGCTCGCCTACGAGCAGTACTTC
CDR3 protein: CASSLGAGGLAYEQYF

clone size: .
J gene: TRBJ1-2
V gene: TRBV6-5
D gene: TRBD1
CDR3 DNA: TGTGCCAGCAGTTACTTGGGACAGGGGGCTGGCTACACCTTC
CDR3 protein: CASSYLGQGAGYTF

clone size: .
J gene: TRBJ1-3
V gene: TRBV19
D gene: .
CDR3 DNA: TGTGCCAGTAGCACCACCAGAATCTCTGGAAACACCATATATTTT
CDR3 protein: CASSTTRISGNTIYF

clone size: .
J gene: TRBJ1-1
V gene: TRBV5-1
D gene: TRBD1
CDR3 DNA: TGCGCCAGCAGCTTCTTCGGACAGGGTACCACTGAAGCTTTCTTT
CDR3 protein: CASSFFGQGTTEAFF